What follows are 28 T cell receptor beta chains derived from one specimen sequenced in a study of blood T cell repertoires in COVID-19. Measured with immunoSEQ multiplex PCR; TCRdb has only the in-frame clones, and not every one. The sample shows about 50,000 clones, approximately 91% of them seen only once. Material: peripheral blood. The receptor source for this set is a human donor in a cohort sampled during active COVID-19.

The chain has TRBV19 and TRBJ1-6, with 7 bases that match TRBD1. CDR1 and CDR2 (germline): LNHDA, SQIVND (reference sequence). V was pared by 6 bases and J by 6 bases, with 11 bases of the junction left unmatched. The CDR3 is 16 amino acids. CDR3 sequence (DNA): TGTGCCAGTAGAAATGAGGGGGCGCATGGTAATTCACCCCTCCACTTT. Its translation is CASRNEGAHGNSPLHF. Together with reference TRBV19 and TRBJ1-6, the CDR3 gives the full variable domain: DGGITQSPKYLFRKEGQNVTLSCEQNLNHDAMYWYRQDPGQGLRLIYYSQIVNDFQKGDIAEGYSVSREKKESFPLTVTSAQKNPTAFYLCASRNEGAHGNSPLHFGNGTRLTVT.

The chain is built from TRBV27 and TRBJ1-5; 9 bases fit TRBD1. This CDR3 spans 15 amino acids. The V and J ends lost 6 bases and 3 bases, in that order; junction bases with no gene match: 6. Germline CDR1 reads MNHEY; CDR2 reads SMNVEV (reference sequence). In DNA, the CDR3 is TGTGCCAGCAGGGCCCGGGACAGGGACAATCAGCCCCAGCATTTT. It codes for CASRARDRDNQPQHF.

The V call is TRBV30, the J call TRBJ2-5, with 12 bases that match TRBD1. V was clipped by 2 bases and J by 4 bases; unmatched bases: 2. This CDR3 is built from 14 residues. Per the germline V gene, CDR1 is GTSNPN and CDR2 is SVGIG (reference sequence). The DNA of the CDR3 is TGTGCCTGGAGTTGGGACAGGGGGCGAGAGACCCAGTACTTC. This encodes CAWSWDRGRETQYF.

The chain links TRBV4-2 to TRBJ2-3; TRBD2 aligns across 7 bases. This CDR3 is 19 amino acids long. Per the germline V gene, CDR1 is LGHNA and CDR2 is YNFKEQ. The junction had 13 bases not matched to a gene; V was cut back by 0 bases and J by 1 base. This chain's CDR3 is CASSQDSLNRGGRTDTQYF. The CDR3 DNA follows: TGTGCCAGCAGCCAAGATTCTTTGAATCGCGGGGGACGCACAGATACGCAGTATTTT.

The chain carries TRBV10-3 and TRBJ2-1; 7 bases map to TRBD2. Per germline, CDR1 ENHRY and CDR2 SYGVKD. The J segment lost 4 bases and the V segment lost 5 bases, leaving 11 bases of the junction unmatched. The CDR3 is 16 residues long. The CDR3 DNA follows: TGTGCCATCAGTTGGAGCGGGGTAGGGTCATACAATGAGCAGTTCTTC. Residues: CAISWSGVGSYNEQFF.

The chain recombines TRBV3-1 (or the pseudogene TRBV3-2) with TRBJ2-5; TRBD1 matches at 9 bases. This CDR3 is built from 16 residues. The junction had 6 bases not matched to a gene; V was cut back by 0 bases and J by 4 bases. The germline V gene has CDR1 LGHDT and CDR2 YNNKEL (reference sequence). The CDR3 region has the DNA TGTGCCAGCAGCCAAGATTACGGGACAGGGTCAGAGACCCAGTACTTC. It is translated as CASSQDYGTGSETQYF.

This chain joins TRBV19 and TRBJ2-7, with unresolved D. The CDR3 length is 17 residues. Per the germline V gene, CDR1 is LNHDA and CDR2 is SQIVND (reference sequence). The V gene lost 3 bases and the J gene lost 0 bases, with 18 bases spanning the gap. The DNA for the CDR3 is TGTGCCAGTAGTATGCTCCCATCCGCAGGTAGCTCCTACGAGCAGTACTTC. Its translation is CASSMLPSAGSSYEQYF.

This clone occurred once. V usage is TRBV7-2 and J usage is TRBJ2-1; 13 bases are a match to TRBD2. Germline CDR1 reads SGHTA; CDR2 reads FQGNSA. V was pared by 5 bases and J by 4 bases, with 8 bases of the junction left unmatched. CDR3 length: 17 residues. The CDR3 region has the DNA TGTGCCAGCAGCGCCCGGACTAGCGGGAGAGTATACAATGAGCAGTTCTTC. Amino acid sequence: CASSARTSGRVYNEQFF.

The chain carries TRBV6-5 and TRBJ1-2; possibly TRBD1 for D (5 bases). Trimming left V 7 bases short and J 7 bases short, with 16 bases between. This CDR3 contains 13 residues. Germline V lookup: CDR1 MNHEY, CDR2 SVGAGI. Written as DNA, the CDR3 is TGTGCCAGCACCTTGACAGATCTGGTTGGCTACACCTTC. This translates into CASTLTDLVGYTF.

The chain has TRBV5-8 and TRBJ1-4; 8 positions match TRBD1. J was trimmed by 5 bases and V by 0 bases; bases with no gene match: 0. The germline CDR1 and CDR2 sequences are SGHTS and YDEGEE. This CDR3 spans 14 amino acids. CDR3 in DNA: TGTGCCAGCAGCTTGGGACAGGGGAATGAAAAACTGTTTTTT. This gives the protein CASSLGQGNEKLFF.

This clone was counted between two and nine times. V is TRBV2 and J is TRBJ2-2; no reliable D call. The CDR3 extends over 13 amino acids. The V gene's germline CDR1 is SNHLY and CDR2 FYNNEI. V dropped 7 bases and J dropped 2 bases, with 8 bases sitting between them. This CDR3 reads CASTLDNTGELFF. The CDR3 DNA sequence: TGTGCCAGCACTCTAGACAACACCGGGGAGCTGTTTTTT.

The chain combines TRBV15 with TRBJ2-1; TRBD1 matches at 8 bases. With V trimmed by 5 bases and J by 4 bases, 7 bases remained unmatched. The CDR3 spans 15 residues. CDR1 is LNHNV and CDR2 is YYDKDF in the germline V gene (reference sequence). CDR3 in amino acids: CATSVPGQGYNEQFF. CDR3 bases: TGTGCCACCAGCGTACCCGGACAGGGTTACAATGAGCAGTTCTTC.

The rearrangement uses TRBV5-6 and TRBJ2-3; TRBD1 agrees at 9 bases. V gave up 3 bases and J gave up 4 bases; unmatched junction bases: 6. This CDR3 contains 15 residues. The germline V gene encodes CDR1 SGHDT and CDR2 YYEEEE. The CDR3 region has the DNA TGTGCCAGCAGCTATACAGGGGGCCGGGCAGATACGCAGTATTTT. Amino acid sequence: CASSYTGGRADTQYF.

The chain couples TRBV28 to TRBJ2-2, with 9 bases identical to TRBD1. The CDR3 is 14 amino acids. Germline CDR1 and CDR2: MDHEN and SYDVKM. V was pared by 8 bases and J by 4 bases, with 5 bases of the junction left unmatched. CDR3 amino acids: CASGDRVSTGELFF. Written as DNA, the CDR3 is TGTGCCAGCGGGGACAGGGTGAGCACCGGGGAGCTGTTTTTT.

This clone appeared a single time. V is TRBV12-2 and J is TRBJ2-1; TRBD2, the table's D call, was not compared with the DNA. TRBV12-2 is described as a pseudogene. The CDR3 runs 14 residues. This chain's CDR3 is CASRLGREACEQFF. DNA for the CDR3: TGTGCAAGTCGCTTAGGACGGGAGGCTTGCGAGCAGTTCTTC.

V is TRBV6-2 or TRBV6-3 and J is TRBJ2-5; D not resolved. This CDR3 is built from 14 residues. Between the trimmed V and J ends, which lost 4 bases and 5 bases, there was a span of 14 bases. Germline assignment: CDR1 MNHEY and CDR2 SVGEGT. The CDR3 DNA follows: TGTGCCAGCAGTTTGACGGCGCGGCGGGAGACCCAGTACTTC. Its translation is CASSLTARRETQYF.

This clone was recorded once. The gene calls are TRBV6-1 and TRBJ1-5; D gene unclear. This CDR3 is 15 amino acids long. Per the germline V gene, CDR1 is MNHNS and CDR2 is SASEGT. V was shortened by 0 bases and J by 2 bases, with 8 bases between the two germline ends. This CDR3 is CASSEARQRNQPQHF. Written as DNA, the CDR3 is TGTGCCAGCAGTGAAGCCCGACAACGCAATCAGCCCCAGCATTTT.

The V call is TRBV18, the J call TRBJ1-4; D remains ambiguous. This CDR3 has 13 residues. V gave up 2 bases and J gave up 10 bases, with 11 bases separating them. Germline V gene sequence: CDR1 KGHSH, CDR2 LQKENI. The CDR3 region is CASSPSTRGKLFF. The CDR3 DNA follows: TGTGCCAGCTCACCATCAACGCGGGGAAAACTGTTTTTT.

This chain joins TRBV11-3 and TRBJ2-2; D perhaps matches TRBD1 (5 bases). Trimming removed 1 base at V and 6 bases at J, with 9 bases between. Looked up from germline, CDR1 is SGHNT and CDR2 is YENEEA. The CDR3 sequence is 14 residues long. CDR3 region: CASSLGVRAGELFF. For the CDR3, the DNA is TGTGCCAGCAGCTTAGGGGTCAGGGCCGGGGAGCTGTTTTTT.

V and J are TRBV19 and TRBJ2-2; D unresolved. Germline CDR1 is LNHDA and CDR2 is SQIVND (reference sequence). The CDR3 is 15 residues long. With 6 bases removed from V and 0 bases from J, the gap between germline ends came to 11 bases. CDR3 loop: CASSRPPANTGELFF. The CDR3 coding sequence is TGTGCCAGTAGCCGCCCCCCGGCGAACACCGGGGAGCTGTTTTTT.

This sequence joins TRBV11-3 and TRBJ2-1, with 7 bases that match TRBD2. Unmatched junction bases numbered 16, after V lost 5 bases and J lost 9 bases. Germline values: CDR1 SGHNT, CDR2 YENEEA. This CDR3 has 16 residues. The CDR3 DNA is TGTGCCAGCAGCCGCTTGTCCAACGGGGAGGGAGGTGAGCAGTTCTTC. Translating gives CASSRLSNGEGGEQFF. The full variable domain, its missing parts supplied by reference TRBV11-3 and TRBJ2-1, is EAGVVQSPRYKIIEKKQPVAFWCNPISGHNTLYWYLQNLGQGPELLIRYENEEAVDDSQLPKDRFSAERLKGVDSTLKIQPAELGDSAVYLCASSRLSNGEGGEQFFGPGTRLTVL.

The chain recombines TRBV2 with TRBJ2-1; D is possibly TRBD1 (6 bases). The CDR3 is made up of 14 amino acids. The germline V and J ends were trimmed by 0 bases and 9 bases, with 12 bases remaining between them. CDR1 SNHLY and CDR2 FYNNEI come from the germline V gene. This CDR3 reads CASSEARGEGEQFF. The CDR3 nucleotides read TGTGCCAGCAGTGAAGCCAGGGGCGAGGGTGAGCAGTTCTTC.

The V call is TRBV1, the J call TRBJ2-7; the table names TRBD2, a call not compared with the DNA. TRBV1 is described as a pseudogene. The length of the CDR3 is 16 residues. CDR3 DNA: TGCACCAGCACCCCAAGAGGGAGGGCGCTATCCTACGAGCAGTACGTC. It yields the protein CTSTPRGRALSYEQYV.

The sample holds a few counts of this clone. Here the CDR3 reads CASSSEGGGPLEEQYF. The DNA of the CDR3 is TGTGCCAGCAGCAGTGAAGGCGGGGGGCCCCTTGAAGAGCAGTACTTC. The gene calls are TRBV21-1 and TRBJ2-7; TRBD2 was called by the table and not checked on the DNA. TRBV21-1 is tagged as a pseudogene. This CDR3 has 16 residues.

The chain combines TRBV12-3 or TRBV12-4 with TRBJ2-7; D is unclear. Trimming left V 6 bases short and J 0 bases short, with 9 bases between. This CDR3 region has 13 residues. The CDR3 region has the DNA TGTGCCAGCAGCGCTCTAAACTCCTACGAGCAGTACTTC. It codes for CASSALNSYEQYF.

This sequence joins TRBV18 and TRBJ1-1; no definite D call. Trimming shortened V by 0 bases and J by 1 base, and 9 bases separated the two germline ends. There are 15 residues in the CDR3. Germline lookup yields CDR1 KGHSH and CDR2 LQKENI. CDR3 nucleotides: TGTGCCAGCTCACCACCGTTCGGGGAGAACACTGAAGCTTTCTTT. Translating it yields CASSPPFGENTEAFF.

The V call is TRBV4-1, the J call TRBJ2-3; the match to TRBD1 covers 8 bases. J was trimmed by 2 bases and V by 10 bases; bases with no gene match: 11. CDR1 MGHRA and CDR2 YSYEKL come from the germline V gene. The CDR3 has 15 amino acids. The CDR3, as DNA: TGCGCCACTAAAACCCGGGACAGGCTCACAGATACGCAGTATTTT. Amino acids: CATKTRDRLTDTQYF.

The rearrangement joins TRBV30 to TRBJ1-2; TRBD1 might be the D (6 bases). The germline gives CDR1 GTSNPN, CDR2 SVGIG (reference sequence). V lost 4 bases, J lost 4 bases, and 10 bases lay in between. CDR3 length: 12 amino acids. Here the CDR3 reads CAWTQGRYGYTF. The CDR3 DNA follows: TGTGCCTGGACCCAGGGGCGCTATGGCTACACCTTC.